The entry that follows covers one T cell receptor beta chain sequence. The CDR3 is made up of 14 amino acids. The germline V gene encodes CDR1 SGHTA and CDR2 FQGNSA. V was cut by 8 bases and J by 0 bases, with 13 bases left in between. This entry is derived from a study of blood T cell repertoires in COVID-19. Overall study context: Spain, Italy and the United States supplied samples that represented acute and convalescent COVID-19. Sample material is recorded as cDNA or gDNA derived from T cells, B-cell-depleted T cells, or PBMCs.

Original processing notes: From reference gene primer amplification, estimates of nucleated cell counts were derived. The repertoire was sequenced with immunoSEQ multiplex PCR; TCRdb's copy has only in-frame clones and lacks some. V and J calls and clone size are those listed in that table; D and trimming were worked out from the DNA. The data contain 95,000 to 130,000 clones, approximately 84% of them seen just once; the ten biggest clones take up around 7.6%. This receptor was identified in a man in his sixties or seventies with active or convalescent COVID-19. Sequenced input: peripheral blood. This chain links TRBV7-2 with TRBJ1-1; maybe TRBD1 (5 bases). The CDR3 coding sequence is TGTGCCAGCGCCGCCAGGGCTATGAACACTGAAGCTTTCTTT. Translation gives CASAARAMNTEAFF. The full variable domain, completed using reference TRBV7-2 and TRBJ1-1, is GAGVSQSPSNKVTEKGKDVELRCDPISGHTALYWYRQSLGQGLEFLIYFQGNSAPDKSGLPSDRFSAERTGGSVSTLTIQRTQQEDSAVYLCASAARAMNTEAFFGQGTRLTVV.